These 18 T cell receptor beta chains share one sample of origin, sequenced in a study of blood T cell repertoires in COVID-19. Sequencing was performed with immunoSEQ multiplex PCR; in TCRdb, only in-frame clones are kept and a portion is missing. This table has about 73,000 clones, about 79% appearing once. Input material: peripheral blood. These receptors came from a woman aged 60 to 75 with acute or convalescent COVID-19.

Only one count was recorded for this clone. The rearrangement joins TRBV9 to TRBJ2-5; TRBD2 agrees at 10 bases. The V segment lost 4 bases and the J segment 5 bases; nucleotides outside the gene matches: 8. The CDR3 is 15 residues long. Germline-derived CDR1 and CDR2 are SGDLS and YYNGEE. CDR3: CASSLLGTSVETQYF. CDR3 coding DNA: TGTGCCAGCAGCCTCCTAGGGACTAGCGTGGAGACCCAGTACTTC.

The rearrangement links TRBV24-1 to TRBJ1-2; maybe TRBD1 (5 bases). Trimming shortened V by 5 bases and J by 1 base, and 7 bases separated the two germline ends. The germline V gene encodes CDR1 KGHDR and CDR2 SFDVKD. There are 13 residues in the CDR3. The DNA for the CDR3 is TGTGCCACCAGTGTCAGGGATAACTATGGCTACACCTTC. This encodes CATSVRDNYGYTF.

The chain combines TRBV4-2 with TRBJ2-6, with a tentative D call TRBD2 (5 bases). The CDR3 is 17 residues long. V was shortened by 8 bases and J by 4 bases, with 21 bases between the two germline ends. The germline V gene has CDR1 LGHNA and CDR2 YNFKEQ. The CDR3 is CASDNAGHPLGANVLTF. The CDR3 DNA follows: TGTGCCAGCGACAATGCGGGCCACCCTCTGGGGGCCAACGTCCTGACTTTC.

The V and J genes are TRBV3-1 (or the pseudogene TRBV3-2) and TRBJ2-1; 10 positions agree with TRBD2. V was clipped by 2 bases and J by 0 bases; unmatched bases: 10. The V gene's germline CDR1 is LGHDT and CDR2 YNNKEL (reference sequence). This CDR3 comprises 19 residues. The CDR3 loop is CASSQPGLAVANSYNEQFF. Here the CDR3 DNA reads TGTGCCAGCAGCCAACCAGGACTAGCGGTCGCAAACTCCTACAATGAGCAGTTCTTC.

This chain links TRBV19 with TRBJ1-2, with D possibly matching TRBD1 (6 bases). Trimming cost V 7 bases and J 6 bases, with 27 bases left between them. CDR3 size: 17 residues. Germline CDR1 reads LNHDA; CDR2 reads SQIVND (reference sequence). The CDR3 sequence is CASTTYLSGTRVNGYTF. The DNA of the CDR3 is TGTGCCAGTACTACATACCTGTCCGGGACAAGGGTCAATGGCTACACCTTC.

CDR3 bases: TGTGCCAGCAGTGAAGCAAGTGCAGGGGGACATAGCTCTGGAAACACCATATATTTT. Protein product: CASSEASAGGHSSGNTIYF. The gene calls are TRBV6-1 and TRBJ1-3; TRBD1 matches at 7 bases. Per the germline V gene, CDR1 is MNHNS and CDR2 is SASEGT. The V segment lost 0 bases and the J segment 0 bases; nucleotides outside the gene matches: 11. The CDR3 sequence is 19 residues long.

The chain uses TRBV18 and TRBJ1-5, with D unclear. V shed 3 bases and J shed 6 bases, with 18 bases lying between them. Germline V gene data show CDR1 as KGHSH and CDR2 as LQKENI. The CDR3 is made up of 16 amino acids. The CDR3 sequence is CASSPSSTRAGQPQHF. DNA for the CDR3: TGTGCCAGCTCACCTTCATCGACCAGAGCAGGTCAGCCCCAGCATTTT.

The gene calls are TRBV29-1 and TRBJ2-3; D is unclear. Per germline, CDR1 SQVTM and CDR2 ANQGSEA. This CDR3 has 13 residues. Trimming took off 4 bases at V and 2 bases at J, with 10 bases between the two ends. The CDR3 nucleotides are TGCAGCGTTGCCCCCCCCATCACAGATACGCAGTATTTT. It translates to CSVAPPITDTQYF.

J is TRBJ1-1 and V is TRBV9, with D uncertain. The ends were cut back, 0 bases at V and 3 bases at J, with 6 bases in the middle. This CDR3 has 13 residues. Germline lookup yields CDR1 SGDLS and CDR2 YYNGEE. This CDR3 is CASSVARDTEAFF. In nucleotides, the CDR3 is TGTGCCAGCAGCGTAGCACGGGACACTGAAGCTTTCTTT.

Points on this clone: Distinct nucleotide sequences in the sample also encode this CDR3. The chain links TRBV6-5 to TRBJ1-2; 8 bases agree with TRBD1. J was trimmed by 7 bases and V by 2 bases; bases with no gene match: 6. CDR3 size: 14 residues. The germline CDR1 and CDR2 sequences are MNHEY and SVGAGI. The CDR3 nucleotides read TGTGCCAGCAGTTACACAGGACAGGGAGTTGGCTACACCTTC. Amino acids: CASSYTGQGVGYTF.

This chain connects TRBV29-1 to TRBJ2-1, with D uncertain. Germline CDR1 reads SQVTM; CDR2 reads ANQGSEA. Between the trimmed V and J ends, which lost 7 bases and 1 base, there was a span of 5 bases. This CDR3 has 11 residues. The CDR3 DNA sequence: TGCAGCGCCCGTTCCTACAATGAGCAGTTCTTC. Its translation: CSARSYNEQFF.

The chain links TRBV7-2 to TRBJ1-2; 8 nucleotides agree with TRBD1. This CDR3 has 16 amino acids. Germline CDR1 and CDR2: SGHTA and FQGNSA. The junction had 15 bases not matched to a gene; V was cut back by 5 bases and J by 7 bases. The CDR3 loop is CASSPRTGPTSSGYTF. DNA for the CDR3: TGTGCCAGCAGCCCTCGGACAGGGCCTACAAGTAGTGGCTACACCTTC. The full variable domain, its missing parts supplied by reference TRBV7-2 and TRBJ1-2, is GAGVSQSPSNKVTEKGKDVELRCDPISGHTALYWYRQSLGQGLEFLIYFQGNSAPDKSGLPSDRFSAERTGGSVSTLTIQRTQQEDSAVYLCASSPRTGPTSSGYTFGSGTRLTVV.

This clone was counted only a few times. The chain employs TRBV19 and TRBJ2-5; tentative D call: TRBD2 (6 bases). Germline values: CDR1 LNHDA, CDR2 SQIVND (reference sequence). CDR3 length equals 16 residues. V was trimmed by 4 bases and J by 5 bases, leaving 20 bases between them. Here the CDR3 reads CASSTYHGTREETQYF. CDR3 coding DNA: TGTGCCAGTAGTACGTACCACGGGACTCGGGAGGAGACCCAGTACTTC.

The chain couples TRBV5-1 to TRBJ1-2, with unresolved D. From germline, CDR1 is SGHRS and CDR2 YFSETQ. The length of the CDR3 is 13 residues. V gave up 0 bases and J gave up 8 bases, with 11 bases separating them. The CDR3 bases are TGCGCCAGCAGCTTGGGCAGTCGGGAGGGCTACACCTTC. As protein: CASSLGSREGYTF.

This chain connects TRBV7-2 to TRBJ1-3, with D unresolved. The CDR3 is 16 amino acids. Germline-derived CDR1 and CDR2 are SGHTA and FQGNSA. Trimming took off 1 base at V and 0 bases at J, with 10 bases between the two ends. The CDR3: CASSLGQAGSGNTIYF. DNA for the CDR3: TGTGCCAGCAGCTTAGGTCAGGCGGGCTCTGGAAACACCATATATTTT.

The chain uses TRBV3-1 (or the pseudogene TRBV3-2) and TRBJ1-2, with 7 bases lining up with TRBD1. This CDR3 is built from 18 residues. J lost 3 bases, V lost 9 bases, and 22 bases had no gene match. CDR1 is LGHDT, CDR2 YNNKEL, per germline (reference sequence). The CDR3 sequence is CASSSRQDRAPEYYGYTF. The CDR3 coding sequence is TGTGCCAGTAGCTCGAGACAAGACAGGGCACCGGAATACTATGGCTACACCTTC.

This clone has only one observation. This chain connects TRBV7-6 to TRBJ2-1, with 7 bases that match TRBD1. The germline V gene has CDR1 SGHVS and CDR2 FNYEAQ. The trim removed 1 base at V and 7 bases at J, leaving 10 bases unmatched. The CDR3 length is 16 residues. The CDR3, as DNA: TGTGCCAGCAGCTTAGGAAGGGGGCGAGGGACGAATGAGCAGTTCTTC. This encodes CASSLGRGRGTNEQFF.

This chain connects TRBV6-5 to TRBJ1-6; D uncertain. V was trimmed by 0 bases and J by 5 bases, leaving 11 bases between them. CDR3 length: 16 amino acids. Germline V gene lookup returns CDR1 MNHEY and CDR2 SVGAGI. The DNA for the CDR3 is TGTGCCAGCAGTTACTCGCGTCCGAGAAATAATTCACCCCTCCACTTT. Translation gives CASSYSRPRNNSPLHF.